A single sample is the source of the 20 T cell receptor beta chains below, sequenced in a study of T-cell memory formation after mild COVID-19. TCRdb recomputed calls from the 5' RACE reads with MiXCR, one row per CDR3 protein. The data hold around 300,000 distinct CDR3 sequences, with about 13% observed a single time. Specimen: PBMCs or a T cell subset sorted from them (not recorded which). The receptors derive from a man between 18 and 29 years old who had mild COVID-19 (a few samples of this study predate the infection). Cell type and time point are not known.

In its sample, this clonotype was seen a few times. The V call is TRBV19, the J call TRBJ2-1; the D gene could be TRBD1 or TRBD2 (6 bases each). The CDR3 length is 13 residues. Germline lookup yields CDR1 LNHDA and CDR2 SQIVND (reference sequence). V lost 3 bases to trimming and J lost 9 bases, with 12 bases between them. The CDR3 DNA follows: TGTGCCAGTAGTATCGGAGGGGGTGGTGAGCAGTTCTTC. It codes for CASSIGGGGEQFF.

This clonotype occurred many times. V gene TRBV7-3 combines with J gene TRBJ2-3, with D possibly matching TRBD2 (6 bases). The CDR3 length is 14 residues. Germline CDR1 SGHTA, CDR2 FQGTGA. Trimming took 5 bases from V and 4 from J, leaving 13 bases between them. In DNA, the CDR3 is TGTGCCAGCAGCCCCTTTGCGGGGTCAGATACGCAGTATTTT. It codes for CASSPFAGSDTQYF.

There are a few counts of this clonotype. CDR3 bases: TGTGCCAGCAGCCCACAGGGGGTCGGGGAAGAGACCCAGTACTTC. The encoded protein is CASSPQGVGEETQYF. The J gene is TRBJ2-5, the V gene TRBV7-9, with 8 bases identical to TRBD1. J was trimmed by 3 bases and V by 5 bases; bases with no gene match: 8. This CDR3 has 15 amino acids. Germline values: CDR1 SEHNR, CDR2 FQNEAQ (reference sequence).

Ten or more counts support this clonotype. The rearrangement links TRBV5-4 to TRBJ1-1; TRBD1 is a possible D gene (5 bases). V was pared by 0 bases and J by 1 base, with 7 bases between. CDR3 length equals 14 residues. Germline V gene lookup returns CDR1 SGHNT and CDR2 YYREEE (reference sequence). In DNA form, the CDR3 reads TGTGCCAGCAGCTTGGTGGGGCAGAACACTGAAGCTTTCTTT. Amino acid sequence: CASSLVGQNTEAFF. The whole variable domain, filled in from reference TRBV5-4 and TRBJ1-1, reads ETGVTQSPTHLIKTRGQQVTLRCSSQSGHNTVSWYQQALGQGPQFIFQYYREEENGRGNFPPRFSGLQFPNYSSELNVNALELDDSALYLCASSLVGQNTEAFFGQGTRLTVV.

This clonotype was observed a handful of times. This chain connects TRBV6-5 to TRBJ2-2; 8 bases match TRBD1. CDR1 is MNHEY, CDR2 SVGAGI, per germline. The V segment lost 2 bases and the J segment 1 base; nucleotides outside the gene matches: 6. This CDR3 is built from 17 residues. The CDR3 DNA sequence: TGTGCCAGCAGTTACCGGGCGGACAGGGTGAACACCGGGGAGCTGTTTTTT. It is translated as CASSYRADRVNTGELFF.

This clonotype was counted only a few times. The chain uses TRBV7-3 and TRBJ1-5; no firm D call. Germline V gene lookup returns CDR1 SGHTA and CDR2 FQGTGA. Trimming shortened V by 5 bases and J by 5 bases, and 13 bases separated the two germline ends. The CDR3 runs to 14 residues. The CDR3 region is CASSHIIQDQPQHF. CDR3 DNA sequence: TGTGCCAGCAGCCATATAATCCAGGATCAGCCCCAGCATTTT.

The gene calls are TRBV5-1 and TRBJ2-1; 8 positions agree with TRBD1. V lost 4 bases and J lost 4; bases outside the gene matches: 7. The length of the CDR3 is 15 residues. CDR1 is SGHRS, CDR2 YFSETQ, per germline. The DNA for the CDR3 is TGCGCCAGCAGCAAGAGCGGACAGGGTTACAATGAGCAGTTCTTC. This translates into CASSKSGQGYNEQFF.

This clonotype appeared many times. V usage is TRBV5-1 and J usage is TRBJ1-1; a weak D match, TRBD1 (5 bases). This CDR3 comprises 14 residues. Per germline, CDR1 SGHRS and CDR2 YFSETQ. The ends were cut back, 4 bases at V and 1 base at J, with 11 bases in the middle. This chain's CDR3 is CASSADSSNTEAFF. CDR3 nucleotides: TGCGCCAGCAGCGCCGACAGTTCGAACACTGAAGCTTTCTTT.

This clonotype was observed many times. This rearrangement joins TRBV20-1 to TRBJ1-5; D uncertain. V was cut by 3 bases and J by 5 bases, with 11 bases left in between. The germline V gene encodes CDR1 DFQATT and CDR2 SNEGSKA (reference sequence). The CDR3 is 13 residues long. The CDR3: CSASSGLDQPQHF. CDR3 nucleotides: TGCAGTGCTAGTTCGGGGTTGGATCAGCCCCAGCATTTT.

This chain joins TRBV7-2 and TRBJ2-3, with D unclear. Per the germline V gene, CDR1 is SGHTA and CDR2 is FQGNSA. The CDR3 length is 13 residues. Trimming left V 2 bases short and J 4 bases short, with 7 bases between. The CDR3 nucleotides are TGTGCCAGCAGCTTATCTTTCGCAGATACGCAGTATTTT. Protein sequence: CASSLSFADTQYF.

This clonotype appeared a few times. V usage is TRBV7-2 and J usage is TRBJ2-5; D is unclear. CDR1 and CDR2 from the germline V gene are SGHTA and FQGNSA. V lost 5 bases, J lost 2 bases, and 21 bases lay in between. The CDR3 runs 17 residues. The CDR3 sequence is CASSPTRYSGHQETQYF. DNA for the CDR3: TGTGCCAGCAGCCCAACCCGTTATTCGGGCCATCAAGAGACCCAGTACTTC. The full variable domain, completed using reference TRBV7-2 and TRBJ2-5, is GAGVSQSPSNKVTEKGKDVELRCDPISGHTALYWYRQSLGQGLEFLIYFQGNSAPDKSGLPSDRFSAERTGGSVSTLTIQRTQQEDSAVYLCASSPTRYSGHQETQYFGPGTRLLVL.

The chain links TRBV6-1 to TRBJ1-5, with a tentative D call TRBD1 (6 bases). Germline V lookup: CDR1 MNHNS, CDR2 SASEGT. This CDR3 is built from 16 residues. Trimming took off 5 bases at V and 0 bases at J, with 14 bases between the two ends. The CDR3 DNA is TGTGCCAGCAGTACCTACAGGGAGAATAGCAATCAGCCCCAGCATTTT. Residues: CASSTYRENSNQPQHF.

The CDR3 DNA follows: TGTGCCATCAGTGACAGGGTCACTGAAGCTTTCTTT. Its translation is CAISDRVTEAFF. This chain joins TRBV10-3 and TRBJ1-1; maybe TRBD1 (5 bases). This CDR3 has 12 amino acids. The germline V gene has CDR1 ENHRY and CDR2 SYGVKD. The V end was cut by 3 bases, the J end by 4 bases, with 6 bases between.

The chain combines TRBV4-3 with TRBJ1-2; TRBD1 is a possible D gene (6 bases). Trimming stripped 4 bases from V and 3 bases from J, with 15 bases between. Germline CDR1 LGHNA, CDR2 YSLEER. CDR3 size: 15 residues. CDR3 protein: CASSLVRGLDYGYTF. Here the CDR3 DNA reads TGCGCCAGCAGCCTAGTTCGGGGGCTGGACTATGGCTACACCTTC.

A few counts support this clonotype. DNA of the CDR3: TGTGCCAGCAGCCAGTCGAGGGGCGCCGGGAATACGCAGTATTTT. Translated, it gives CASSQSRGAGNTQYF. The V call is TRBV7-2, the J call TRBJ2-3; D is tentatively TRBD1 or TRBD2 (5 bases each). The CDR3 extends over 15 amino acids. Germline V lookup: CDR1 SGHTA, CDR2 FQGNSA. Trimming took 5 bases from V and 7 from J, leaving 19 bases between them.

Only a few counts were recorded for this clonotype. The V gene is TRBV5-1, the J gene TRBJ2-5; 8 nucleotides line up with TRBD1. The length of the CDR3 is 13 residues. CDR1 and CDR2 from the germline V gene are SGHRS and YFSETQ. The V and J ends lost 3 bases and 4 bases, in that order; junction bases with no gene match: 2. CDR3 DNA: TGCGCCAGCAGCTACGGACAGGGAGAGACCCAGTACTTC. It translates to CASSYGQGETQYF.

This clonotype turned up a few times. The rearrangement joins TRBV7-6 to TRBJ2-1, with 10 bases lining up with TRBD1. The ends lost 1 base at V and 8 bases at J; junction bases unmatched: 5. The CDR3 is made up of 15 amino acids. Germline assignment: CDR1 SGHVS and CDR2 FNYEAQ. The CDR3 spells CASSLGGQGLDEQFF. The CDR3 DNA follows: TGTGCCAGCAGCTTAGGGGGACAGGGGCTCGATGAGCAGTTCTTC.

This clonotype was counted a few times. The rearrangement links TRBV18 to TRBJ1-3, with D possibly TRBD1 on 5 matching bases. In germline, CDR1 is KGHSH, CDR2 LQKENI. The CDR3 loop spans 17 amino acids. Trimming stripped 1 base from V and 0 bases from J, with 13 bases between. The CDR3 is CASSPLTDKISGNTIYF. The CDR3 DNA follows: TGTGCCAGCTCACCACTAACGGACAAGATCTCTGGAAACACCATATATTTT.

There are a few counts of this clonotype. The V call is TRBV2, the J call TRBJ1-4, with D perhaps matching TRBD1 (6 bases). Trimming left V 6 bases short and J 4 bases short, with 12 bases between. CDR1 and CDR2 from the germline V gene are SNHLY and FYNNEI. This CDR3 has 14 amino acids. CDR3 in amino acids: CASSNRAFNEKLFF. CDR3 coding DNA: TGTGCCAGCAGCAACAGGGCCTTTAATGAAAAACTGTTTTTT.

The genes are TRBV20-1 and TRBJ1-4; 7 bases match TRBD1. CDR1 and CDR2 from the germline V gene are DFQATT and SNEGSKA (reference sequence). This CDR3 comprises 15 residues. The ends lost 5 bases at V and 7 bases at J; junction bases unmatched: 13. In DNA form, the CDR3 reads TGCAGTGCTCCCAAGGTAGGGGGCTCGGGTGAAAAACTGTTTTTT. Translated: CSAPKVGGSGEKLFF.